These 14 T cell receptor beta chains share one sample of origin, sequenced in a study of cytomegalovirus exposure and HLA in healthy donors. Vbeta (60) and Jbeta (13) primers were used in the PCR. Produced via immunoSEQ multiplex PCR; TCRdb's table is partial and in-frame only. The sample holds more than 80,000 clones; about three quarters are singletons and the top ten take 8% to 9%. The sample consisted of PBMCs. The receptors were gathered from a human donor in good health.

This clone was seen just once. Compared with germline, one end of the junction differs, possibly owing to a read error. This chain joins TRBV2 and TRBJ2-1; D might be TRBD1 (5 bases). The CDR3 consists of 15 residues. Germline loops: CDR1 SNHLY, CDR2 FYNNEI. In nucleotides, the CDR3 is TGTGCCAGCACCCTCCCCGGTACAGGTCAGATGGGGCAGCTCTTC. It specifies CASTLPGTGQMGQLF.

The chain combines TRBV10-1 with TRBJ1-2; 9 positions agree with TRBD1. Germline CDR1 and CDR2: WNHNN and SYGVQD (reference sequence). The junction had 3 bases not matched to a gene; V was cut back by 0 bases and J by 7 bases. The CDR3 sequence is 14 residues long. The CDR3 DNA sequence: TGCGCCAGCAGTGAGTCGGGACAGGGCTCTGGCTACACCTTC. Protein product: CASSESGQGSGYTF.

The chain couples TRBV19 to TRBJ1-2, with D tentatively TRBD1 (6 bases). Germline assignment: CDR1 LNHDA and CDR2 SQIVND (reference sequence). V lost 3 bases to trimming and J lost 7 bases, with 15 bases between them. This CDR3 has 14 residues. CDR3 nucleotide sequence: TGTGCCAGTAGTATTCCAGGGGAGGGTACTGGCTACACCTTC. This encodes CASSIPGEGTGYTF. Together with reference TRBV19 and TRBJ1-2, the CDR3 gives the full variable domain: DGGITQSPKYLFRKEGQNVTLSCEQNLNHDAMYWYRQDPGQGLRLIYYSQIVNDFQKGDIAEGYSVSREKKESFPLTVTSAQKNPTAFYLCASSIPGEGTGYTFGSGTRLTVV.

Remarks on this clone: The junction shows a germline mismatch at one end, possibly a read error. The rearrangement joins TRBV7-9 to TRBJ2-1; possibly TRBD1 for D (6 bases). The CDR3 extends over 12 amino acids. The germline V gene has CDR1 SEHNR and CDR2 FQNEAQ (reference sequence). CDR3 sequence: CSSSLTGHEQFF. In nucleotides, the CDR3 is TGTTCCAGCAGCTTAACGGGACACGAGCAGTTCTTC.

Of note for this clone: This specimen includes other DNA sequences encoding the same CDR3. The chain recombines TRBV12-2 with TRBJ2-3; TRBD2, as called in the table, went unchecked against the DNA. TRBV12-2 is deemed a pseudogene. This CDR3 has 17 amino acids. The CDR3 here is CASRLASLAGGPDTQYF. In DNA form, the CDR3 reads TGTGCAAGTCGCTTGGCTTCACTAGCGGGAGGGCCGGATACGCAGTATTTT.

This chain connects TRBV6-1 to TRBJ1-2, with unresolved D. Germline CDR1 is MNHNS and CDR2 is SASEGT. Deletions cut 0 bases from V and 8 bases from J, with 13 bases between. This CDR3 comprises 14 residues. CDR3 region: CASSEASPGEGYTF. CDR3 nucleotide sequence: TGTGCCAGCAGTGAAGCGTCACCGGGTGAAGGCTACACCTTC.

The chain has TRBV21-1 and TRBJ1-1; TRBD1 is the table's D call and was not checked against the DNA. TRBV21-1 is assigned pseudogene status. The CDR3 runs 15 residues. The CDR3 loop is CASSTRTGKNTEAFF. DNA for the CDR3: TGTGCCAGCAGCACCCGGACAGGGAAGAACACTGAAGCTTTCTTT.

This clone was counted between two and nine times. This chain uses TRBV6-5 with TRBJ2-1; D might be TRBD1 (5 bases). CDR3 length: 13 residues. The ends were cut back, 2 bases at V and 5 bases at J, with 7 bases in the middle. CDR1 is MNHEY and CDR2 is SVGAGI in the germline V gene. The CDR3 nucleotides are TGTGCCAGCAGTTACGACAGAGACAATGAGCAGTTCTTC. It yields the protein CASSYDRDNEQFF.

V gene TRBV7-6 combines with J gene TRBJ2-3, with 7 bases matching TRBD1. J lost 0 bases, V lost 3 bases, and 3 bases had no gene match. Germline V gives CDR1 SGHVS, CDR2 FNYEAQ. This CDR3 is built from 15 residues. CDR3 in amino acids: CASSFTRGSTDTQYF. In DNA, the CDR3 is TGTGCCAGCAGCTTTACCAGGGGGAGCACAGATACGCAGTATTTT.

The rearrangement links TRBV5-1 to TRBJ2-1, with 11 positions matching TRBD2. CDR1 is SGHRS, CDR2 YFSETQ, per germline. This CDR3 contains 17 residues. V shed 4 bases and J 8 bases; nucleotides not matched to a gene: 14. CDR3 sequence (DNA): TGCGCCAGCAGCCAATCCGGGACTAGCGGTTCGTGGGATGAGCAGTTCTTC. This encodes CASSQSGTSGSWDEQFF.

This clone was seen a few times. The CDR3 loop is CASSLLEGPEAFF. The CDR3 DNA follows: TGTGCCAGCAGCCTACTGGAGGGCCCTGAAGCTTTCTTT. The chain is built from TRBV6-6 and TRBJ1-1; unclear D gene. Germline assignment: CDR1 MNHNY and CDR2 SVGAGI (reference sequence). V lost 6 bases, J lost 6 bases, and 14 bases lay in between. The CDR3 runs to 13 residues.

The chain uses TRBV4-3 and TRBJ2-7; TRBD1 matches at 7 bases. Per the germline V gene, CDR1 is LGHNA and CDR2 is YSLEER. Losses at the gene ends were 0 bases for V and 2 bases for J; bases not matched to a gene: 10. The CDR3 runs to 17 residues. In DNA form, the CDR3 reads TGCGCCAGCAGCCAAGATGTAAGGGGGCGAATAGCCTACGAGCAGTACTTC. It codes for CASSQDVRGRIAYEQYF.

This chain connects TRBV12-5 to TRBJ2-5; possibly TRBD2 for D (6 bases). Germline lookup yields CDR1 LGHNT and CDR2 FRNRAP. V was trimmed by 3 bases and J by 5 bases, leaving 7 bases between them. This CDR3 comprises 12 residues. CDR3 nucleotide sequence: TGTGCTAGTGGTTTCCTAGCGGAGACCCAGTACTTC. Amino acid sequence: CASGFLAETQYF.

This clone was observed a few times. Relative to the germline gene, one junction end is altered; a read error may explain this. This rearrangement joins TRBV5-1 to TRBJ1-1; 9 positions agree with TRBD1. Germline V gene data show CDR1 as SGHRS and CDR2 as YFSETQ. The CDR3 is 18 amino acids. The CDR3 loop is CASRLGLGTGLLNTEAFF. In DNA, the CDR3 is TGCGCCAGCAGATTGGGGTTGGGGACAGGGTTATTGAACACTGAAGCTTTCTTT.